This TCR beta chain comes out of a study of T-cell memory formation after mild COVID-19. Study overall: TCR clusters mostly belonged to single donors. General study findings and limits: Those CD4+ clones that contracted were mainly in CM and EM (CD8+ ones in EMRA). A subset of responding clones appeared in pre-infection memory, suggesting cross-reactive memory joined.

The CDR3 runs to 15 residues. CDR1 is LNHDA and CDR2 is SQIVND in the germline V gene (reference sequence). V trimming: 3 bases; J trimming: 7 bases; junction bases outside the gene matches: 9. TCRdb re-called the 5' RACE reads with MiXCR, one entry per CDR3 protein. The sample lists about 320,000 distinct CDR3 sequences, approximately 14% occurring once. The sample holds a few counts of this clonotype. What it binds is unknown. This TCR was sampled from a man younger than 35 who had mild COVID-19 (a few samples of this study predate the infection). Cell type and time point are not known. The sample was PBMCs or a T cell subset sorted from them (not recorded which). V is TRBV19 and J is TRBJ1-5; 7 positions match TRBD1. The CDR3 spells CASSIGTVGLQPQHF. DNA for the CDR3: TGTGCCAGTAGTATTGGGACAGTCGGTTTGCAGCCCCAGCATTTT.